This T cell receptor beta chain appears in the sequencing data of a study of beta chain features in type 1 diabetes. One heparinised blood draw averaging around 110 mL was given by each donor. Sorted populations were all over 95% pure. The study's findings and limits: In every one of the four CD4+ subsets, TCRB CDR3s were moderately but significantly shorter in Type 1 diabetes patients. The naive, central memory and Treg TCRB repertoires showed an apparent similarity that was greater among patients than among healthy donors.

Every isolated RNA sample was fully reverse transcribed, so sequencing captured expressed TCRB transcripts. Profiled with immunoSEQ multiplex PCR; TCRdb holds only in-frame clones, not every one. Among about 140,000 clones listed, roughly 9.7% were seen once. The CDR3 is 12 amino acids. Trimming removed 7 bases at V and 6 bases at J, with 12 bases between. CDR1 MNHNY and CDR2 SVGAGI come from the germline V gene (reference sequence). This clone was counted only a few times. The antigen remains undetermined. The source of this sequence is a middle-aged woman in good health. Sequences were obtained from central memory CD4+ T cells from blood. This chain connects TRBV6-6 to TRBJ1-2; the D gene is possibly TRBD1 (5 bases). CDR3 coding DNA: TGTGCCAGCACCCTCGCAGGGAATGGCTACACCTTC. Protein: CASTLAGNGYTF.